This T cell receptor beta chain was obtained from a study of shared clonotypes between healthy human individuals. In the CD4+ fraction, cells were divided into CD45RA+ naive and CD45RA-negative memory subsets. In germline, CDR1 is WSHSY, CDR2 SAAADI. The CDR3 spans 17 residues. J lost 1 base, V lost 0 bases, and 5 bases had no gene match. In this sample, this clone turned up a few times. Produced via immunoSEQ multiplex PCR; TCRdb's table is partial and in-frame only. The table includes roughly 1,100,000 clones, roughly 80% detected once. This sequence originates from a man aged 18-30 years in good health. The chain uses TRBV10-2 and TRBJ1-5, with TRBD1 matching 8 bases. Sequenced material: memory CD4+ T cells sorted from blood. Sample subset: CD45RA-negative fraction. The CDR3 coding sequence is TGCGCCAGCAGTGAGTCGAGACAGGGGATGAGCAATCAGCCCCAGCATTTT. It yields the protein CASSESRQGMSNQPQHF.